The rows below give T cell receptor beta chains drawn from one sample of a study of post-analysis software for immune sequencing data. TCRdb re-called the PCR reads through MiXCR, storing one row per CDR3 protein. The sample holds about 560,000 distinct CDR3 sequences, around 47% seen once. Sequences were obtained from blood. All receptors derive from a girl under 18 with multiple sclerosis. Each CDR3 is given with its conserved first and last residue. A D gene is named only where the DNA matches it firmly. Part of the rows lack a size; the others show once, few, many or a class for expanded clones.

d_gene	abundance	v_gene	j_gene	CDR3nt	CDR3aa
TRBD1	-	TRBV28	TRBJ2-7	TGTGCCAGCACCGAGACAGGGGGCTGCGAGCAGTACTTC	CASTETGGCEQYF
-	-	TRBV24-1	TRBJ1-1	TGTGCCACCAGTAGCGGCAGCCCGAACACTGAAGCTTTCTTT	CATSSGSPNTEAFF
TRBD2	few	TRBV29-1	TRBJ2-1	TGCAGCGTTGTACTAGCGAACAATGAGCAGTTCTTC	CSVVLANNEQFF
TRBD1	-	TRBV5-1	TRBJ1-5	TGCGCCAGCAGCTTGGAGGCAGGGGGGCTTGGTCAGCCCCAGCATTTT	CASSLEAGGLGQPQHF
-	-	TRBV20-1	TRBJ2-1	TGCAGTGCTAGACCCTCTTCGCCCTCCTACAATGAGCAGTTCTTC	CSARPSSPSYNEQFF
-	few	TRBV12-3/TRBV12-4	TRBJ1-1	TGTGCCAGCAGTTTAGTCAGTGGGGGGAACACTGAAGCTTTCTTT	CASSLVSGGNTEAFF
TRBD1	few	TRBV20-1	TRBJ2-7	TGCAGTGCTTCCGGGACAGGGACTTTCGAGCAGTACTTC	CSASGTGTFEQYF
-	few	TRBV27	TRBJ1-1	TGTGCCAGCAGCGAATCACACCGACGGCTGAACACTGAAGCTTTCTTT	CASSESHRRLNTEAFF
-	few	TRBV6-5	TRBJ2-5	TGTGCCAGCAGTTTGACTACAGGGATTCAAGAGACCCAGTACTTC	CASSLTTGIQETQYF
TRBD2	-	TRBV4-1	TRBJ2-3	TGCGCCAGCAGCCTCGGACTAGCGGGAGGGCCGAGGATGTTGGTTGGCACAGATACGCAGTATTTT	CASSLGLAGGPRMLVGTDTQYF
-	-	TRBV6-2/TRBV6-3	TRBJ2-1	TGTGCCAGCAGTGATCTAGCGCCCGACCCCTACAATGAGCAGTTCTTC	CASSDLAPDPYNEQFF
-	-	TRBV7-6	TRBJ2-1	TGTGCCAGCAGCCAAACCCAGGTCGGGCACAATGAGCAGTTCTTC	CASSQTQVGHNEQFF
-	-	TRBV7-9	TRBJ2-5	TGTGCCTGCAGCTCAAAGGGTCGGCAAGAGACCCAGTACTTC	CACSSKGRQETQYF
-	once	TRBV3-1	TRBJ2-2	TGTGCCAGCAGTTTACCTTTGGACGCCGGGGAGCGGTTTTTT	CASSLPLDAGERFF
TRBD1	-	TRBV6-5	TRBJ2-7	TGTGCCAGCAGTTATGGACAGGGGAGGGGAGACGAGCAGTACTTC	CASSYGQGRGDEQYF
TRBD2	-	TRBV5-1	TRBJ2-3	TGCGCCAGCAGCTTGGGACTAGCGCCCAACACAGATACGCAGTATTTT	CASSLGLAPNTDTQYF
TRBD1	few	TRBV7-9	TRBJ2-7	TGTGCCAGCTCGGGACAGACCTCCTACGAGCAGTACTTC	CASSGQTSYEQYF
TRBD2	-	TRBV6-6	TRBJ2-1	TGTGCCAGCAGTTCCGGACTAGCGGCCTACAATGAGCAGTTCTTC	CASSSGLAAYNEQFF
-	-	TRBV29-1	TRBJ2-5	TGCAGCGTTGTCGGAGTCCCCGGGGGCCAAGAGACCCAGTACTTC	CSVVGVPGGQETQYF
-	few	TRBV12-3/TRBV12-4	TRBJ1-1	TGTGCCAGCAGCCAAGGGGACGGTACGATGAACACTGAAGCTTTCTTT	CASSQGDGTMNTEAFF
-	few	TRBV7-9	TRBJ2-1	TGTGCCAGCAGCTTATTTAGAGGTTCCTCCTACAATGAGCAGTTCTTC	CASSLFRGSSYNEQFF
-	-	TRBV24-1	TRBJ1-1	TGTGCCACCAGTGAGCCATTTCTCGGACAGTCAATGAACACTGAAGCTTTCTTT	CATSEPFLGQSMNTEAFF
-	few	TRBV7-2	TRBJ2-2	TGTGCCAGCAGCTTGGCCAGGCTGAACACCGGGGAGCTGTTTTTT	CASSLARLNTGELFF
TRBD1	few	TRBV12-3/TRBV12-4	TRBJ2-5	TGTGCCAGCAGCAAACAGGGGACCCAAGAGACCCAGTACTTC	CASSKQGTQETQYF
TRBD2	few	TRBV10-3	TRBJ2-3	TGTGCCATCAGTGAGTCGGTAGGACTAGCGGGAGGGCCGAGAGATACGCAGTATTTT	CAISESVGLAGGPRDTQYF
TRBD2	few	TRBV7-9	TRBJ2-1	TGTGCCAGCAGCGTTCACCAGCGGGAAGGGCAGTTCTTC	CASSVHQREGQFF
-	few	TRBV5-1	TRBJ1-2	TGCGCCAGCAGCCCCCGGACAGCGGCTAAGTATGGCTACACCTTC	CASSPRTAAKYGYTF
-	many	TRBV7-2	TRBJ2-7	TGTGCCAGCAGCTTAGAAGCGGCTTCCTACGAGCAGTACTTC	CASSLEAASYEQYF
-	-	TRBV7-8	TRBJ2-1	TGTGCCAGCAGCCCCCTGGGCGGAGGCTCCTACAATGAGCAGTTCTTC	CASSPLGGGSYNEQFF
TRBD2	-	TRBV10-3	TRBJ2-7	TGTGCCATCAGCAGACCTGCGACTAGCGGCTACGAGCAGTACTTC	CAISRPATSGYEQYF
-	few	TRBV12-3/TRBV12-4	TRBJ2-1	TGTGCCAGCAGTTTGGGGGGAATTCCTCGCAATGAGCAGTTCTTC	CASSLGGIPRNEQFF
-	-	TRBV12-3/TRBV12-4	TRBJ1-1	TGTGCCAGCAGTGGGGAGACATGGGCAGGGAACACTGAAGCTTTCTTT	CASSGETWAGNTEAFF
-	-	TRBV20-1	TRBJ1-5	TGCAGTGCTGCTCAGGCAGACGGCAATCAGCCCCAGCATTTT	CSAAQADGNQPQHF
-	-	TRBV20-1	TRBJ2-3	TGCAGTGCTAGAGTGGGAGAAGAGGCAGATACGCAGTATTTT	CSARVGEEADTQYF
TRBD1	-	TRBV5-1	TRBJ2-1	TGCGCCAGCAGCTTGGAAAAGACAGGGATCGATGAGCAGTTCTTC	CASSLEKTGIDEQFF
TRBD2	-	TRBV10-3	TRBJ2-3	TGTGCCATCAGTGAACTAGCGGGAGGGCCAGATACGCAGTATTTT	CAISELAGGPDTQYF